This T cell receptor (beta chain) was sequenced for a study of blood T cell repertoires in COVID-19. V lost 1 base, J lost 6 bases, and 16 bases lay in between. This CDR3 has 16 amino acids. Original analysis: Estimates of nucleated cell counts were drawn from the amplification of reference gene primers. Clones were read by immunoSEQ multiplex PCR, and TCRdb kept only the in-frame ones, dropping some. V, J and clone size reflect that table, while D and trimming were determined from the DNA. The sample lists 200,000 to 250,000 clones; nearly 90% were seen once. The chain couples TRBV23-1 to TRBJ1-5; D uncertain. TRBV23-1 is annotated as an ORF whose role is uncertain. The specimen sequenced was peripheral blood. The TCR originated in a middle-aged woman who had recovered from COVID-19. DNA for the CDR3: TGCGCCAGCAGTCAATACAGCAGGAATAGTGGTCAGCCCCAGCATTTT. Protein: CASSQYSRNSGQPQHF.